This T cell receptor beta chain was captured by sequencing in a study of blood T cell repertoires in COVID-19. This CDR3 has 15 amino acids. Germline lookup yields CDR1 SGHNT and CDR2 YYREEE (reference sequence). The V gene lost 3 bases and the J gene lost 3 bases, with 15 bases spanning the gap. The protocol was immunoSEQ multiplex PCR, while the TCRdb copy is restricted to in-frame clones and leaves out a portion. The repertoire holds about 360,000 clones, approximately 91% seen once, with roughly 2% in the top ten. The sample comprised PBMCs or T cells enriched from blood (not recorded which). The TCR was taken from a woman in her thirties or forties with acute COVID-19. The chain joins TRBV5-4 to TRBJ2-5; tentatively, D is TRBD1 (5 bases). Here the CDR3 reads CASSSRRGFEETQYF. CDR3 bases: TGTGCCAGCAGCTCTCGAAGGGGCTTTGAAGAGACCCAGTACTTC.